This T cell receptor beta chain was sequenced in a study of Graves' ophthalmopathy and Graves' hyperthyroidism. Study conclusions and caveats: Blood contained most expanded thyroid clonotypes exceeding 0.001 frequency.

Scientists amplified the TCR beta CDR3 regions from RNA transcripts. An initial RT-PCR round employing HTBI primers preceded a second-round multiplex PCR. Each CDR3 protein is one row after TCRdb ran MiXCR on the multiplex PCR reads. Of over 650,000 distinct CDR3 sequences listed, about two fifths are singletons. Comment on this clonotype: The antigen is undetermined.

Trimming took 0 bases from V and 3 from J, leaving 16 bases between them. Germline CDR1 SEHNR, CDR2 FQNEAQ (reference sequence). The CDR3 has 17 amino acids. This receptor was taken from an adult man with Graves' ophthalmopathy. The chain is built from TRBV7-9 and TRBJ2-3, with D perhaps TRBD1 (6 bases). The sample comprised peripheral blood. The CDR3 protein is CASSLAGWGRGTDTQYF. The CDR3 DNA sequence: TGTGCCAGCAGCTTAGCGGGCTGGGGCAGGGGAACAGATACGCAGTATTTT.